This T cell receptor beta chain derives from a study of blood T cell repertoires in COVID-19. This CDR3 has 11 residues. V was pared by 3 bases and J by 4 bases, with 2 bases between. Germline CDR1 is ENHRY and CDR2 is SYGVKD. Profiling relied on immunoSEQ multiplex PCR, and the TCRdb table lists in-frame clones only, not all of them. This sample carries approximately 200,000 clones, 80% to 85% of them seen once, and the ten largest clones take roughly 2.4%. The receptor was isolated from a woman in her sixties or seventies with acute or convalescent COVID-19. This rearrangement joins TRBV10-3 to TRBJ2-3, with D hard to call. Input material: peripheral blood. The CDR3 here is CAISDADTQYF. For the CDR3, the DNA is TGTGCCATCAGTGACGCAGATACGCAGTATTTT.